In this sample, the clone carrying this TCR beta chain turned up a few times. This sample includes further DNA sequences coding for the same CDR3. Naive-designated CD8 cells lacked CD45RO, were positively enriched for CCR7, and omitted terminally differentiated effector memory CD45RA+ cells. The repertoire was sequenced with immunoSEQ multiplex PCR; TCRdb's copy has only in-frame clones and lacks some. The table records some 2.1 million clones, 90% to 95% of them present only once. This record belongs to a study of shared clonotypes between healthy human individuals. Across the whole study: Aged between 18 and 49, the donors were a couple of women and three men.

The sequenced sample consisted of naive CD8+ T cells from PBMCs. The TCR originated in a man aged 18 to 35 in good health. Some clones in this sample may be carry-over from other donors' samples.

CDR3 sequence: CASSVDGTSNQPQHF. CDR3 in DNA: TGTGCCAGCAGCGTGGACGGGACATCTAATCAGCCCCAGCATTTT. The genes are TRBV9 and TRBJ1-5; D might be TRBD1 (6 bases). The CDR3 sequence is 15 residues long. Germline V CDR1 and CDR2: SGDLS, YYNGEE. Trimming removed 2 bases at V and 4 bases at J, with 13 bases between.